This is a list of T cell receptor beta chains from one sample in a study of Tregs in tolerant kidney transplant recipients. Their antigens remain unidentified. Libraries were prepared by immunoSEQ multiplex PCR; TCRdb keeps only in-frame clonotypes and omits some of them. Of some 15,000 clones listed, about 61% were seen once; the top ten hold roughly 3.2%. What was sequenced was Tregs from blood cultured with allogeneic cells. These receptors were taken from a human donor in good health. Each CDR3 is given with its conserved first and last residue. A D gene is named only where the DNA matches it firmly. Size values are once, few and many counts, or a class for expanded clones, and some rows have none.

TRBJ1-1 medium-sized - TRBV5-6 CASSLGGGTEAFF TGTGCCAGCAGCTTGGGAGGGGGCACTGAAGCTTTCTTT
TRBJ2-3 - - TRBV7-6 CASSLGVSRLVDTQYF TGTGCCAGCAGCTTAGGGGTATCTAGATTGGTAGATACGCAGTATTTT
TRBJ1-1 - - TRBV9 CASSSGPEGTEAFF TGTGCCAGCAGCTCCGGACCTGAGGGGACTGAAGCTTTCTTT
TRBJ1-1 few - TRBV6-5 CASSYGGGLSTEAFF TGTGCCAGCAGTTACGGTGGGGGCCTGAGCACTGAAGCTTTCTTT
TRBJ2-3 - - TRBV18 CASSPISTDTQYF TGTGCCAGCTCACCAATCAGCACAGATACGCAGTATTTT
TRBJ2-2 many - TRBV7-3 CASSPARQGAGRKLFF TGTGCCAGCAGCCCGGCCCGCCAAGGGGCGGGACGTAAGCTGTTTTTT
TRBJ1-6 many - TRBV2 CASNGIRNSPLHF TGTGCCAGCAATGGGATACGGAATTCACCCCTCCACTTT
TRBJ2-2 - TRBD1 TRBV5-1 CASSLGGSLTGELFF TGCGCCAGCAGCCTAGGGGGCTCGTTGACCGGGGAGCTGTTTTTT
TRBJ2-2 few - TRBV6-5 CASGRRTGELFF TGTGCCAGCGGACGGAGAACCGGGGAGCTGTTTTTT
TRBJ1-2 - TRBD1 TRBV27 CASSSLPWTGNNYGYTF TGTGCCAGCAGTTCCTTACCCTGGACAGGGAACAACTATGGCTACACCTTC
TRBJ1-2 - - TRBV2 CASSGGLRTYYGYTF TGTGCCAGCAGTGGTGGTCTTCGGACTTACTATGGCTACACCTTC
TRBJ2-3 - - TRBV7-9 CASSPRVLGPTDTQYF TGTGCCAGCAGCCCCAGGGTTTTGGGGCCGACGGATACGCAGTATTTT
TRBJ1-1 - - TRBV20-1 CSAAAQKAFF TGCAGTGCCGCGGCCCAGAAGGCTTTCTTT
TRBJ1-2 few - TRBV19 CASSRGEMGYGYTF TGTGCCAGTAGTAGAGGAGAGATGGGCTATGGCTACACCTTC
TRBJ2-1 - - TRBV4-3 CASSQAQRANEQFF TGCGCCAGCAGCCAAGCTCAAAGGGCGAATGAGCAGTTCTTC
TRBJ1-1 - - TRBV27 CASRMDRENTEAFF TGTGCCAGCAGGATGGACAGAGAGAACACTGAAGCTTTCTTT
TRBJ2-1 - - TRBV7-9 CASSFTYSYNEQFF TGTGCCAGCAGCTTCACATACTCCTACAATGAGCAGTTCTTC
TRBJ2-1 few - TRBV7-9 CASRGVGGTYNEQFF TGTGCCAGCAGAGGTGTCGGGGGCACCTACAATGAGCAGTTCTTC
TRBJ2-7 - - TRBV18 CASSPDSPYEQYF TGTGCCAGCTCACCGGACAGTCCCTACGAGCAGTACTTC
TRBJ2-5 - - TRBV5-4 CASSAPGHKETQYF TGTGCCAGCAGCGCGCCGGGACATAAAGAGACCCAGTACTTC
TRBJ2-2 - - TRBV4-1 CASSLEASHTGELFF TGCGCCAGCAGCCTGGAGGCATCCCACACCGGGGAGCTGTTTTTT
TRBJ1-3 few - TRBV6-4 CASSDPAFSSGNTIYF TGTGCCAGCAGTGACCCCGCGTTCTCCTCTGGAAACACCATATATTTT
TRBJ1-2 few TRBD1 TRBV5-4 CASSLQGGSYGYTF TGTGCCAGCAGCTTACAGGGGGGCAGCTATGGCTACACCTTC
TRBJ2-5 - - TRBV5-6 CASSLGRIQETQYF TGTGCCAGCAGCTTGGGGCGGATCCAAGAGACCCAGTACTTC
TRBJ1-2 - - TRBV5-1 CASSLKQEGYGYTF TGCGCCAGCAGCTTGAAACAGGAGGGCTATGGCTACACCTTC
TRBJ1-3 once - TRBV7-9 CASSPARLGGGNTIYF TGTGCCAGCAGCCCAGCCCGTTTAGGGGGTGGAAACACCATATATTTT
TRBJ2-2 few - TRBV6-5 CASNPRMVPGELFF TGTGCCAGCAATCCCAGGATGGTCCCCGGGGAGCTGTTTTTT
TRBJ1-2 - TRBD1 TRBV28 CASSRRDRSKHGYTF TGTGCCAGCAGTAGGCGGGACAGGTCCAAGCATGGCTACACCTTC
TRBJ1-5 - - TRBV10-3 CAISGSKGNQPQHF TGTGCCATCAGTGGGTCGAAGGGCAATCAGCCCCAGCATTTT
TRBJ2-5 medium-sized - TRBV11-3 CASSLGGTQETQYF TGTGCCAGCAGCTTAGGGGGCACCCAAGAGACCCAGTACTTC
TRBJ2-5 - - TRBV7-2 CASSPRYQETQYF TGTGCCAGCAGCCCCAGGTACCAAGAGACCCAGTACTTC
TRBJ1-1 many - TRBV7-8 CASRPGDMNTEAFF TGTGCCAGCAGACCAGGGGATATGAACACTGAAGCTTTCTTT
TRBJ2-7 few - TRBV9 CASSRVDSHSYEQYF TGTGCCAGCAGCCGAGTGGACAGTCACTCCTACGAGCAGTACTTC
TRBJ2-2 - - TRBV30 CAWSDPRRRDTGELFF TGTGCCTGGAGTGACCCCCGTCGAAGGGACACCGGGGAGCTGTTTTTT
TRBJ2-1 - - TRBV19 CASSTWGPSLISSYNEQFF TGTGCCAGTAGTACTTGGGGTCCTAGCCTTATCAGCTCCTACAATGAGCAGTTCTTC
TRBJ1-2 medium-sized - TRBV11-2 CASSSRSGVVGYTF TGTGCCAGCAGCTCTCGGTCGGGGGTTGTTGGCTACACCTTC
TRBJ1-4 - TRBD1 TRBV30 CAWDRGIGEKLFF TGTGCCTGGGACAGGGGTATAGGTGAAAAACTGTTTTTT
TRBJ2-5 - TRBD2 TRBV7-3 CASSLDGRASETQYF TGTGCCAGCAGCTTAGACGGGAGGGCCAGTGAGACCCAGTACTTC
TRBJ1-1 medium-sized - TRBV5-4 CASSLAQRGMGTEAFF TGTGCCAGCAGCTTGGCCCAGAGGGGCATGGGCACTGAAGCTTTCTTT
TRBJ1-1 - - TRBV6-1 CASSRHREAFF TGTGCCAGCAGCCGACACAGAGAAGCTTTCTTT
TRBJ2-6 - - TRBV6-4 CASSSTATGSGANVLTF TGTGCCAGCAGTTCGACCGCAACAGGGTCTGGGGCCAACGTCCTGACTTTC
TRBJ2-7 once TRBD2 TRBV5-1 CACVAGVSGEQYF TGCGCCTGTGTAGCGGGAGTATCGGGCGAGCAGTACTTC
TRBJ1-6 - - TRBV27 CASTQDGDYNSPLHF TGTGCCAGCACCCAGGACGGTGACTATAATTCACCCCTCCACTTT
TRBJ1-2 - - TRBV7-2 CASSLGGRQGSGTF TGTGCCAGCAGCTTAGGGGGCCGCCAGGGATCGGGCACCTTC
TRBJ2-7 - TRBD1 TRBV5-1 CASSKGTGRDYEQYF TGCGCCAGCAGCAAAGGGACAGGGCGTGACTACGAGCAGTACTTC
TRBJ2-7 - TRBD1 TRBV5-4 CASSLSPGGGQYF TGTGCCAGCAGCTTGAGTCCAGGGGGCGGGCAGTACTTC
TRBJ2-1 few - TRBV20-1 CSASVGGEQFF TGCAGTGCTAGTGTTGGGGGTGAGCAGTTCTTC
TRBJ1-3 - - TRBV7-9 CASSPERGSYRNTIYF TGTGCCAGCAGCCCGGAGCGGGGTTCCTATAGAAACACCATATATTTT
TRBJ2-5 - - TRBV11-3 CASSLTSYQETQYF TGTGCCAGCAGCTTAACGTCGTACCAAGAGACCCAGTACTTC
TRBJ2-7 once - TRBV6-6 CASRDTSSYEQYF TGTGCCAGCCGGGACACTAGCTCCTACGAGCAGTACTTC